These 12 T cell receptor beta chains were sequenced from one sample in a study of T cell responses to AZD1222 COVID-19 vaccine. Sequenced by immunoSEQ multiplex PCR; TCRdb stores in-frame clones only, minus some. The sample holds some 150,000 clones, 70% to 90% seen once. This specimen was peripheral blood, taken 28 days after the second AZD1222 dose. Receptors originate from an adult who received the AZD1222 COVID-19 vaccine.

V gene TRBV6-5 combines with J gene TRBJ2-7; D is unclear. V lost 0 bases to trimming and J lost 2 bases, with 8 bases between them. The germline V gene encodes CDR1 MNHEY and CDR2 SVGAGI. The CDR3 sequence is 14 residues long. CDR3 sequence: CASSYSRGAYEQYF. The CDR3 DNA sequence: TGTGCCAGCAGTTACTCGAGAGGAGCCTACGAGCAGTACTTC.

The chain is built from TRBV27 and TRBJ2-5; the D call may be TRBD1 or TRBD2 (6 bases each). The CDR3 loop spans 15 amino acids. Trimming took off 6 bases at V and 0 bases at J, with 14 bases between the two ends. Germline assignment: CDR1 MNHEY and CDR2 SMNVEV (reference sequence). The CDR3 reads CASSWGAGYQETQYF. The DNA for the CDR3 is TGTGCCAGCAGCTGGGGGGCAGGGTACCAAGAGACCCAGTACTTC.

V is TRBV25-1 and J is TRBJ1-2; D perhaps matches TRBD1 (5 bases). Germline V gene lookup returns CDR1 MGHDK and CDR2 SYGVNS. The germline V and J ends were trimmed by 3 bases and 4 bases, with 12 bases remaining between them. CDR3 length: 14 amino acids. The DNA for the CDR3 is TGTGCCAGCAGTGATACAGGCATCACCTATGGCTACACCTTC. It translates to CASSDTGITYGYTF.

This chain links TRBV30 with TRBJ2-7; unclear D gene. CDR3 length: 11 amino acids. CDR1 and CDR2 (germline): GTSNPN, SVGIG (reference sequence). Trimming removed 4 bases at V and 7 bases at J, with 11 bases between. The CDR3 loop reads CAWTGFGEQYF. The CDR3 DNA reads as TGTGCCTGGACTGGGTTCGGGGAGCAGTACTTC.

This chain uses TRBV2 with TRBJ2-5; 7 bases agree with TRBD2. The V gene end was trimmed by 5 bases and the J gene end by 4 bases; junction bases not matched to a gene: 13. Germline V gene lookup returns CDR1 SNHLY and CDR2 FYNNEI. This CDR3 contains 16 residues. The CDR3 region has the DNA TGTGCCAGCAGTAATACCCCGAGGGGAGGGCGAGAGACCCAGTACTTC. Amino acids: CASSNTPRGGRETQYF.

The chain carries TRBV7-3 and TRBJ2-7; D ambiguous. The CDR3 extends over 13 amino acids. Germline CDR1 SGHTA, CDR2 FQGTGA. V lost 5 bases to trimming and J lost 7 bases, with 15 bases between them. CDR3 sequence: CASSTNSAREQYF. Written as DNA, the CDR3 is TGTGCCAGCAGCACCAACAGTGCCAGGGAGCAGTACTTC.

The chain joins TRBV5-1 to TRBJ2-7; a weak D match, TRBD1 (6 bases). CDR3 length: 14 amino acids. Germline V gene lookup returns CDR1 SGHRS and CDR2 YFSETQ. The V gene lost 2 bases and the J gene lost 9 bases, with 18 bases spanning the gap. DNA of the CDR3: TGCGCCAGCAGCTTTCAGGGGACCTCAGGCGCGCAGTACTTC. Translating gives CASSFQGTSGAQYF.

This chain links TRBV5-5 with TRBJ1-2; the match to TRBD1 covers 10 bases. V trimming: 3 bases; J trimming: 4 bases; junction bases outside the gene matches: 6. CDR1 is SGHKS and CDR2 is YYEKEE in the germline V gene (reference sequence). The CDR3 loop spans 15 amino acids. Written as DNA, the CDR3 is TGTGCCAGCAGCTCGACAGGGGGCGCGGGCTATGGCTACACCTTC. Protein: CASSSTGGAGYGYTF.

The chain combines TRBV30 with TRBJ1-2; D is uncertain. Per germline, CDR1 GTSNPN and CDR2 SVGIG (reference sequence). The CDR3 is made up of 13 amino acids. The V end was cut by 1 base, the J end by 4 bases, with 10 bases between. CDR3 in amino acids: CAWSDQQLYGYTF. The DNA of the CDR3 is TGTGCCTGGAGTGACCAGCAACTCTATGGCTACACCTTC.

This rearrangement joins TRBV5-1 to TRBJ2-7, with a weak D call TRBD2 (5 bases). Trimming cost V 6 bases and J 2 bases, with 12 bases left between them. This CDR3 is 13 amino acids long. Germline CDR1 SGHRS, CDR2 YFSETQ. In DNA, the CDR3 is TGCGCCAGCAACGGAGGAACGGCCTACGAGCAGTACTTC. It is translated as CASNGGTAYEQYF.

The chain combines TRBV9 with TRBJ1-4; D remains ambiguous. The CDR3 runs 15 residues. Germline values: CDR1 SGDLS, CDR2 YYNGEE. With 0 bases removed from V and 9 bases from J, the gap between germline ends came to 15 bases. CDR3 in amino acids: CASSVGIGSDQKLFF. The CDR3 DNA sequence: TGTGCCAGCAGCGTAGGGATTGGGTCTGACCAAAAACTGTTTTTT.

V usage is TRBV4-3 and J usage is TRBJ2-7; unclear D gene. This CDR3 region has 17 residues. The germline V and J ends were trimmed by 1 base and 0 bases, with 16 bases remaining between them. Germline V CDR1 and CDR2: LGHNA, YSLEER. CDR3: CASSQGIQSEYSYEQYF. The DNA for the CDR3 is TGCGCCAGCAGCCAAGGTATTCAATCCGAATACTCCTACGAGCAGTACTTC.